This is a list of T cell receptor beta chains from one sample in a study of blood T cell repertoires in COVID-19. This table comes from immunoSEQ multiplex PCR, and its TCRdb copy is limited to in-frame clones, with some not included. The table has over 50,000 clones, around 80% seen once; the top ten hold 13% to 15%. The sequencing sample was made of peripheral blood. These TCRs come from a human donor in a cohort sampled during active COVID-19. Each CDR3 is given without its conserved first and last residue. Fields, in order: J gene, V gene, CDR3 protein.

>TRBJ2-5|TRBV7-9
ASSPLAGVVKETQY
>TRBJ1-1|TRBV2
ASSPRGGDSEAF
>TRBJ1-2|TRBV6-1
ASSESRTGIYGYT
>TRBJ2-5|TRBV9
ASSVAAGTRETQY
>TRBJ2-1|TRBV4-1
ASSQEPSGSDNEQF
>TRBJ2-5|TRBV5-8
ASSLSSSGAPWGETQY
>TRBJ1-1|TRBV2
ASSWGGPNTEAF
>TRBJ1-2|TRBV3-1/TRBV3-2
ATLRGRNYGYT
>TRBJ1-4|TRBV3-1/TRBV3-2
ASSHQTRGGEKLF
>TRBJ2-7|TRBV18
ASSTSGQGLYEQY
>TRBJ2-1|TRBV6-5
ASSIYNEQF
>TRBJ2-2|TRBV7-2
ASRDWVNTGELF
>TRBJ2-7|TRBV27
ASSLRSGGDEQY
>TRBJ2-3|TRBV19
ASRDRGQSTDTQY
>TRBJ2-1|TRBV19
ASIPHSGDNEQF
>TRBJ1-6|TRBV6-6
ASSRTGVTNSPLH
>TRBJ2-1|TRBV5-4
ASSFKRERDWGNEQF
>TRBJ2-7|TRBV28
ASSSSGSLGYEQY
>TRBJ2-7|TRBV7-9
ASSSEPGLAGNSYEQY
>TRBJ2-3|TRBV28
ASALLAGSTDTQY
>TRBJ2-7|TRBV19
ASSPRLAGVFYEQY
>TRBJ2-1|TRBV5-1
ASSLALAGPSRGEQF
>TRBJ1-1|TRBV3-1/TRBV3-2
ASSQRGGQEAF
>TRBJ1-4|TRBV6-5
ASRGDEKLF
>TRBJ1-5|TRBV2
ASSLGANQPQH
>TRBJ2-5|TRBV9
ASSVLASPGGAETQY
>TRBJ1-5|TRBV6-1
ASSESRGGNQPQH
>TRBJ1-4|TRBV6-4
ASSDMPRQRATNEKLF
>TRBJ1-3|TRBV6-5
ATRSGTGGNTIY
>TRBJ2-3|TRBV5-1
ASSLTGGSTDTQY
>TRBJ2-3|TRBV4-1
ASSQYSGVVTDTQY
>TRBJ2-1|TRBV3-1/TRBV3-2
ASSHPGTGDYNEQF
>TRBJ2-5|TRBV6-5
ATLGGVGGY
>TRBJ1-6|TRBV6-2/TRBV6-3
ASSSTGTRGNSPLH
>TRBJ1-4|TRBV2
ASRGTGGHEKLF
>TRBJ2-7|TRBV25-1
ASRDRTYEQY
>TRBJ2-7|TRBV6-5
ASSYSGQGSYEQY
>TRBJ2-2|TRBV10-1
ASSPGLARNTGELF
>TRBJ1-2|TRBV27
ASSSLRQGRDNYGYT
>TRBJ1-1|TRBV11-2
ASSLGGTGGTEAF
>TRBJ2-3|TRBV6-5
ASRTLAGGTDTQY
>TRBJ2-5|TRBV6-6
ASRGLRGETQY
>TRBJ1-6|TRBV6-4
AKGLGKIKLNSPLH
>TRBJ1-5|TRBV6-2/TRBV6-3
ASSSPGGGQPQH